The present entry profiles one TCR beta chain with its context. The sample belongs to a study of blood T cell repertoires in COVID-19. About the research overall: Specimens from acute and convalescent COVID-19 originated in the United States, Italy and Spain. The analysed material was cDNA or gDNA that came from T cells, B-cell-depleted T cells, or PBMCs.

Original processing methods: For nucleated cells, counts were estimated from reference gene primer amplification. Repertoires were generated with immunoSEQ multiplex PCR, while TCRdb's copy carries only in-frame clones and drops some. Clone size and V and J calls were adopted from that table, with D and trimming inferred from the DNA. This table holds about 45,000 clones, around 80% found once. The clonotype was recovered from a human donor in a cohort sampled during active COVID-19. The sequenced material came from peripheral blood.

The CDR3 DNA follows: TGCAGTGCCCCAGGTCAAGAGACCCAGTACTTC. This translates into CSAPGQETQYF. This chain connects TRBV20-1 to TRBJ2-5; D gene uncertain. The CDR3 is made up of 11 amino acids. The germline V and J ends were trimmed by 6 bases and 2 bases, with 7 bases remaining between them. CDR1 DFQATT and CDR2 SNEGSKA come from the germline V gene (reference sequence).